Listed here are 6 T cell receptor beta chains from one sample, sequenced in a study of tumor-infiltrating lymphocytes in primary liver carcinoma. Reverse transcription of approximately 500 ng total RNA with a constant-region primer produced TCR beta cDNA. Employing slightly modified ARM-PCR, three nested multiplex PCR rounds were run, and these gave rise to the TCR beta libraries. Investigators reported that the first two PCR rounds, at approximately 11 cycles each, used TRBV1-TRBV30 forward primers with a C-beta reverse primer. TCRdb independently ran MiXCR on the multiplex PCR reads; one entry per CDR3 protein. The sample contains about 320,000 distinct CDR3 sequences, 60% to 80% of which appear only once. Unsorted whole blood served as the source of blood RNA, and germline DNA was extracted as well. Material for sequencing was peripheral blood. All receptors derive from a man aged 40-49 years with primary liver carcinoma and hepatitis B virus infection.

This clonotype has just a few counts. Just one base apart from a much larger clone, this may be a read error. The chain uses TRBV4-1 and TRBJ2-3, with D perhaps TRBD2 (6 bases). From germline, CDR1 is MGHRA and CDR2 YSYEKL. This CDR3 has 16 amino acids. Trimming stripped 1 base from V and 5 bases from J, with 16 bases between. This CDR3 is CASSQVASVGLDTQYF. Written as DNA, the CDR3 is TGCGCCAGCAGCCAAGTGGCTAGCGTGGGACTAGATACGCAGTATTTT.

This clonotype was counted ten times or more. The chain employs TRBV28 and TRBJ2-3; D gene uncertain. Germline CDR1 reads MDHEN; CDR2 reads SYDVKM. CDR3 length: 14 residues. V lost 2 bases and J 2 bases, leaving 8 bases between the germline ends. The CDR3 sequence: CASSLVQNTDTQYF. In DNA form, the CDR3 reads TGTGCCAGCAGTTTAGTTCAGAACACAGATACGCAGTATTTT.

A note on this clonotype: The final CDR3 position lacks the conserved phenylalanine or tryptophan, pointing to a likely read error. The chain carries TRBV11-2 and TRBJ1-5; no firm D call. The V gene lost 6 bases and the J gene lost 0 bases, with 12 bases spanning the gap. CDR1 and CDR2 (germline): SGHAT, FQNNGV. This CDR3 has 15 residues. As DNA, the CDR3 is TGTGCCAGCAGTCCGGGCGGATATAGCAATCAGCCCCAGCATCTT. It codes for CASSPGGYSNQPQHL.

This clonotype was counted many times. The chain links TRBV6-1 to TRBJ1-1, with 10 bases identical to TRBD1. The germline gives CDR1 MNHNS, CDR2 SASEGT. Germline trimming cut 8 bases from V and 4 bases from J; bases unmatched to any gene: 4. The CDR3 spans 13 residues. CDR3 sequence reads: CASPRTGGTEAFF. CDR3 in DNA: TGTGCCAGCCCCAGGACAGGGGGCACTGAAGCTTTCTTT.

The sample holds many counts of this clonotype. V and J are TRBV12-3 or TRBV12-4 and TRBJ2-3, with TRBD2 matching over 9 bases. The CDR3 is made up of 15 amino acids. V trimming: 0 bases; J trimming: 3 bases; junction bases outside the gene matches: 1. CDR3 sequence reads: CASSLASGSTDTQYF. The CDR3 DNA is TGTGCCAGCAGTTTAGCTAGCGGGAGTACAGATACGCAGTATTTT.

With regard to this clonotype: Just one base apart from a much larger clone, this may be a read error. The chain joins TRBV6-5 to TRBJ1-1; D possibly corresponds to TRBD1 (5 bases). Trimming removed 2 bases from V and 1 base from J, with 23 bases in between. Germline CDR1 MNHEY, CDR2 SVGAGI. The CDR3 loop spans 19 amino acids. The CDR3: CASSYPRPHRIQGNTEAFF. The CDR3 DNA reads TGTGCCAGCAGTTACCCTCGGCCCCACCGAATTCAGGGGAACACTGAAGCTTTCTTT.